This TCR beta chain was recorded in a study of beta chain features in type 1 diabetes. Overall study results and limits: People with Type 1 diabetes carried modestly yet significantly shorter TCRB CDR3s in all four CD4+ subsets. A pattern of fewer insertions and more deletions at VDJ junctions was seen in type 1 diabetes patients.

Germline lookup yields CDR1 LNHDA and CDR2 SQIVND (reference sequence). V lost 0 bases and J lost 4, with 16 bases in between. This CDR3 has 16 amino acids. This clone was seen only a few times. Its antigen is unknown. The authors reverse transcribed all of the isolated RNA, so sequencing captured expressed TCRB transcripts. Naive, central memory and regulatory T cell samples came to a mean of approximately 3.6 million reads. TCRdb's table, derived via immunoSEQ multiplex PCR, lists solely in-frame clones and lacks some. The table records hundreds of thousands of clones, more than 12% of them present only once. A heparinised blood draw that averaged about 100 mL was obtained once from each donor.

Input material: naive CD4+ T cells from blood. The rearrangement uses TRBV19 and TRBJ2-7, with unresolved D. The clonotype originates from a man aged 18 to 30 with type 1 diabetes. The CDR3 coding sequence is TGTGCCAGTAGTATAGAGGCCCAGCGTGGCATGTACGAGCAGTACTTC. It encodes CASSIEAQRGMYEQYF.